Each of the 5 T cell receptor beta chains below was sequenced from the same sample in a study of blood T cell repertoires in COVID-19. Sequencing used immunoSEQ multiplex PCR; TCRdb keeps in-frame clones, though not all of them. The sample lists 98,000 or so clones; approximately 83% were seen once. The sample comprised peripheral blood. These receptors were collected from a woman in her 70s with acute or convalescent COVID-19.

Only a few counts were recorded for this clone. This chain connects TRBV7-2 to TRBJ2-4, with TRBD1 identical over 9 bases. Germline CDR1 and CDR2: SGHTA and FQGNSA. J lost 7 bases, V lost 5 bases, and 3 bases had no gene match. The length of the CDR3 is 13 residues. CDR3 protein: CASSTGQGNIQYF. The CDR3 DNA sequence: TGTGCCAGCAGCACCGGACAGGGGAACATTCAGTACTTC. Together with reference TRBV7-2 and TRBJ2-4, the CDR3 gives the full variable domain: GAGVSQSPSNKVTEKGKDVELRCDPISGHTALYWYRQSLGQGLEFLIYFQGNSAPDKSGLPSDRFSAERTGGSVSTLTIQRTQQEDSAVYLCASSTGQGNIQYFGAGTRLSVL.

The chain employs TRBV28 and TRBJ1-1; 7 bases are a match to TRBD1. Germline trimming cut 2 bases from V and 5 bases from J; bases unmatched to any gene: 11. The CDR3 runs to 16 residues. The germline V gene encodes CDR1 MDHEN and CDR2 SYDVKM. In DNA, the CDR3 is TGTGCCAGCAGTTTACGGTCAGGCAGGGGGATAACTGAAGCTTTCTTT. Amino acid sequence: CASSLRSGRGITEAFF.

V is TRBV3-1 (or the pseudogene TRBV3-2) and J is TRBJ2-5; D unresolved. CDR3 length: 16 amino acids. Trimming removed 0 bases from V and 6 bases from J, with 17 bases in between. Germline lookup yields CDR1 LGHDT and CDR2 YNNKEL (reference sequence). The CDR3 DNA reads TGTGCCAGCAGCCAAGACCTCGGGTTATTAGGAAAGACCCAGTACTTC. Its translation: CASSQDLGLLGKTQYF.

DNA for the CDR3: TGCGCCAGCAGCCCAGGGGGTCGTTCGGGTGGCTACACCTTC. It codes for CASSPGGRSGGYTF. The chain uses TRBV5-1 and TRBJ1-2; 7 bases fit TRBD1. Germline CDR1 is SGHRS and CDR2 is YFSETQ. The CDR3 consists of 14 residues. Unmatched junction bases numbered 10, after V lost 4 bases and J lost 7 bases.

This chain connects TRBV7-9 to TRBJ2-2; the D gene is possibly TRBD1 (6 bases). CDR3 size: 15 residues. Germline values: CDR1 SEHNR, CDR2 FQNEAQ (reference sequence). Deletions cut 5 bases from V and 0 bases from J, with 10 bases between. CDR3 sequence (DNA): TGTGCCAGCAGCCCCGACAGGACGAACACCGGGGAGCTGTTTTTT. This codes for CASSPDRTNTGELFF.